The clone carrying this T cell receptor (beta chain) showed up many times. Its antigen is not known. This sample is drawn from a study of T cells in Graves' hyperthyroidism and ophthalmopathy. Study-level findings and limits: The model anticipated ophthalmopathy a median approximately six months pre-onset. In blood, most of the thyroid clonotypes expanded above 0.001 were also present.

V lost 1 base, J lost 5 bases, and 5 bases stayed unmatched. The CDR3 totals 14 residues. Germline V lookup: CDR1 SGHTA, CDR2 FQGTGA. Amplification yielded TCR beta CDR3 regions, with RNA transcripts as the source. First-round RT-PCR of the TCR CDR3 relied on the HTBI primer set. TCRdb processed the multiplex PCR reads anew with MiXCR; each CDR3 protein has one entry. This repertoire shows roughly 510,000 distinct CDR3 sequences, approximately 49% found once; its top ten account for about two fifths. Sequenced material: peripheral blood or thyroid tissue (not recorded which). The V call is TRBV7-3, the J call TRBJ2-7; 7 bases fit TRBD2. The receptor was derived from an adult woman with Graves' disease, either hyperthyroidism or ophthalmopathy (not recorded which). CDR3 bases: TGTGCCAGCAGCTTAAACGGGGCGGGGGACGAGCAGTACTTC. Translation gives CASSLNGAGDEQYF.